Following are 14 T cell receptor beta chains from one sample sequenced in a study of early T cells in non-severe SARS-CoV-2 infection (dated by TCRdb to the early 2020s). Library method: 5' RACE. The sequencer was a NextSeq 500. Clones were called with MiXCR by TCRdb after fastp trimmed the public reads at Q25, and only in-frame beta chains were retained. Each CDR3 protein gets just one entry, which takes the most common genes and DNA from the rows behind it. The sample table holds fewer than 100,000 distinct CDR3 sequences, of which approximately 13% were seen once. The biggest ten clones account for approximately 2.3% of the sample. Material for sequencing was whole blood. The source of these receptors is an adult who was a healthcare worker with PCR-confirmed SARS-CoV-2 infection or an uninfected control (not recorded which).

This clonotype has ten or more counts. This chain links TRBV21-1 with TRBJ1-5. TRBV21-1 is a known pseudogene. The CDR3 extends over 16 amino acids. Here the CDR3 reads CASSRSRVFNNQPQHF. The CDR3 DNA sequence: TGTGCCAGCAGCCGGAGTAGAGTTTTTAATAATCAGCCCCAGCATTTT.

The CDR3 nucleotides read TGTGCCAGCTCACCCCAAGGGGCCAACGTCCTGACTTTC. It translates to CASSPQGANVLTF. The V and J genes are TRBV18 and TRBJ2-6; D not certain. V lost 3 bases and J 4 bases, leaving 4 bases between the germline ends. The CDR3 sequence is 13 residues long. The germline CDR1 and CDR2 sequences are KGHSH and LQKENI.

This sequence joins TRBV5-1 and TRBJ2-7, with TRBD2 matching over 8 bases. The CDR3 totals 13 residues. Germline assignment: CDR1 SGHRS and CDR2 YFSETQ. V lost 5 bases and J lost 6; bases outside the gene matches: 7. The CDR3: CASRTTSVGEQYF. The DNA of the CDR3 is TGCGCCAGCAGGACGACTAGCGTGGGCGAGCAGTACTTC.

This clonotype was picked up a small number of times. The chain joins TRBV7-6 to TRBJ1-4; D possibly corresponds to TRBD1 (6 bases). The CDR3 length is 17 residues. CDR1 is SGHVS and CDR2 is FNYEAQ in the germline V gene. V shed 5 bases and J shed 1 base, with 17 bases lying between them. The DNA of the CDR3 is TGTGCCAGCAGCCCCCCACGCGGGGGGCAAACTAATGAAAAACTGTTTTTT. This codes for CASSPPRGGQTNEKLFF.

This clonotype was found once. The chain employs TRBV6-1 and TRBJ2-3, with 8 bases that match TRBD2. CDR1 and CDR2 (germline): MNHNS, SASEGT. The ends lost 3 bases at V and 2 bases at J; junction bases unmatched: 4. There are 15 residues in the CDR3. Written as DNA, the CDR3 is TGTGCCAGCAGTGAGGCGGGGGGCTTCACAGATACGCAGTATTTT. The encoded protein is CASSEAGGFTDTQYF.

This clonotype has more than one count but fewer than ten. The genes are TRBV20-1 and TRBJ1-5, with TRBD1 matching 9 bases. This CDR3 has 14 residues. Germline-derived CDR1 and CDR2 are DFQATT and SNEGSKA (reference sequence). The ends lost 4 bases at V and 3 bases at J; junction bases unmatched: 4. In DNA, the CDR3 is TGCAGTGCTAAGGGACAGGGATACAATCAGCCCCAGCATTTT. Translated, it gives CSAKGQGYNQPQHF.

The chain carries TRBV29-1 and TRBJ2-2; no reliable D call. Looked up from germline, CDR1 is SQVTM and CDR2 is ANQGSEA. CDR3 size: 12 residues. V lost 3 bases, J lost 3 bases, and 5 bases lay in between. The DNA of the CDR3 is TGCAGCGTTGAGCGGTACACCGGGGAGCTGTTTTTT. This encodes CSVERYTGELFF.

CDR3 region: CSVEGGMAKNIQYF. CDR3 nucleotides: TGCAGCGTTGAAGGTGGGATGGCCAAAAACATTCAGTACTTC. This sequence joins TRBV29-1 and TRBJ2-4; D remains ambiguous. With 1 base removed from V and 1 base from J, the gap between germline ends came to 8 bases. CDR1 is SQVTM, CDR2 ANQGSEA, per germline. This CDR3 comprises 14 residues.

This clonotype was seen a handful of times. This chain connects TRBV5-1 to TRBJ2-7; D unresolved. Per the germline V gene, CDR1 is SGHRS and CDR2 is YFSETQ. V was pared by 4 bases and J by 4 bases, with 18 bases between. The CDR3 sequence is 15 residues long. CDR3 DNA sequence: TGCGCCAGCAGCCTCATGAGTCGGTCCCCGTACGAGCAGTACTTC. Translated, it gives CASSLMSRSPYEQYF. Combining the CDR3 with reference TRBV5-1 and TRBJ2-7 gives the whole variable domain KAGVTQTPRYLIKTRGQQVTLSCSPISGHRSVSWYQQTPGQGLQFLFEYFSETQRNKGNFPGRFSGRQFSNSRSEMNVSTLELGDSALYLCASSLMSRSPYEQYFGPGTRLTVT.

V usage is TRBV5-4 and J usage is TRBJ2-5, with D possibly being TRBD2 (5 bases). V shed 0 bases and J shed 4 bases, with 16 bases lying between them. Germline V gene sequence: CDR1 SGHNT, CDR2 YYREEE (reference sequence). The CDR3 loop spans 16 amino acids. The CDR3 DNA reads TGTGCCAGCAGCTTGGATGCGCGCCCCGGAGGAGAGACCCAGTACTTC. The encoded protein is CASSLDARPGGETQYF.

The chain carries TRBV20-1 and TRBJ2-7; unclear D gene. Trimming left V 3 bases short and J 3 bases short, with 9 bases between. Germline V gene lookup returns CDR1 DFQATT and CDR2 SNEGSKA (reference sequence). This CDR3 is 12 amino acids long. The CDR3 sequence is CSASYAGYEQYF. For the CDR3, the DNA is TGCAGTGCTAGTTACGCCGGCTACGAGCAGTACTTC.

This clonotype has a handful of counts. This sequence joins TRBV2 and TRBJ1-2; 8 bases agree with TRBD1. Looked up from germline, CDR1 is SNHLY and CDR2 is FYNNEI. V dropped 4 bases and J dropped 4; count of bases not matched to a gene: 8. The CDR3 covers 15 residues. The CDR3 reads CASSVVQGAPYGYTF. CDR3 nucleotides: TGTGCCAGCAGTGTAGTCCAGGGGGCACCCTATGGCTACACCTTC.

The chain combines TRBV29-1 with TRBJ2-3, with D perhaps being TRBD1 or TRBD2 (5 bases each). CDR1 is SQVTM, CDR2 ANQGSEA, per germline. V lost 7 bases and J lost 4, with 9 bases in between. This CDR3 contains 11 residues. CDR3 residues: CSGQGADTQYF. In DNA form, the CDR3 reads TGCAGCGGCCAGGGAGCAGATACGCAGTATTTT.

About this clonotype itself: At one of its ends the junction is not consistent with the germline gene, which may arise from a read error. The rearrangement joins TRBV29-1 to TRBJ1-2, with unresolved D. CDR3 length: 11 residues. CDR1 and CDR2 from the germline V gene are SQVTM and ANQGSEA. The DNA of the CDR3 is TGCAGCGTTGCGATGGGGTATGGCTATACCTTC. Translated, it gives CSVAMGYGYTF.